This record concerns one TCR beta chain sequence. Its antigen is not identified. The data derive from a study of human T cells and chemical hapten exposure. Study details: Upper-back patches of 0.01% DPC were read at 6 days.

As the library was built, unique molecular identifiers were attached to individual cDNA molecules. TCRdb re-analysed the RACE reads in MiXCR, keeping a single row per CDR3 protein. The data hold 95,000 to 150,000 distinct CDR3 sequences, with roughly 15% observed a single time. The time point denotes: patch test 1, 2 weeks after DPC sensitization. The treatment was: therapeutic diphenylcyclopropenone sensitization with weekly scalp DPC. The V gene lost 11 bases and the J gene lost 0 bases, with 13 bases spanning the gap. The germline V gene encodes CDR1 MNHNS and CDR2 SASEGT. The CDR3 sequence is 13 residues long. Study observations and caveats: All donors were alopecia patients, so their immunity may differ from that of healthy people.

The receptor was derived from a young man with alopecia areata. Some clones in this sample may be carry-over from other donors' samples. This sequence joins TRBV6-1 and TRBJ1-2; perhaps TRBD1 as D (5 bases). The sequenced sample was whole blood, obtained in connection with sensitization to the hapten diphenylcyclopropenone (DPC). CDR3 nucleotide sequence: TGTGCCGGGTCCCTGGGGGCTAACTATGGCTACACCTTC. Protein: CAGSLGANYGYTF.